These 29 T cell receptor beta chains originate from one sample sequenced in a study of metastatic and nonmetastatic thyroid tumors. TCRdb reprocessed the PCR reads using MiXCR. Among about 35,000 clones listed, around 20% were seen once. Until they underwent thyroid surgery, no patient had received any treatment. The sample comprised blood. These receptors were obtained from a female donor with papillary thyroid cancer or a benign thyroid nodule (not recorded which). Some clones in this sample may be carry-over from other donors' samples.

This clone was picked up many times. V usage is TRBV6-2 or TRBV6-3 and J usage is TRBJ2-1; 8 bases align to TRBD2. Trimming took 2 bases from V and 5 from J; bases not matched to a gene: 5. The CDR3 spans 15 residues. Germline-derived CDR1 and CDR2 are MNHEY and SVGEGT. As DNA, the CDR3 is TGTGCCAGCAGTTACGGGCTAGCGGGTAACAATGAGCAGTTCTTC. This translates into CASSYGLAGNNEQFF.

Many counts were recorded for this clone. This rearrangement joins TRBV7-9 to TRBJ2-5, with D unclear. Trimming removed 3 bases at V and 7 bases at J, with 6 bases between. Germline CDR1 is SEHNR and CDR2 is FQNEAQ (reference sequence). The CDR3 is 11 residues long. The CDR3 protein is CASSFVLTQYF. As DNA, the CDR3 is TGTGCCAGCAGCTTCGTGCTGACCCAGTACTTC.

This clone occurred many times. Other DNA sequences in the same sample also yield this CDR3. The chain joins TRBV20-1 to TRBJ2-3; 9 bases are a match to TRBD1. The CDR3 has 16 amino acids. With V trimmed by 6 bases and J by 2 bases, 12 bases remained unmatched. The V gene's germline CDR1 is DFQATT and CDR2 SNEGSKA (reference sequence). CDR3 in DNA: TGCAGTGCCACCGGGACCGGGACAGGGAACACAGATACGCAGTATTTT. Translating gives CSATGTGTGNTDTQYF.

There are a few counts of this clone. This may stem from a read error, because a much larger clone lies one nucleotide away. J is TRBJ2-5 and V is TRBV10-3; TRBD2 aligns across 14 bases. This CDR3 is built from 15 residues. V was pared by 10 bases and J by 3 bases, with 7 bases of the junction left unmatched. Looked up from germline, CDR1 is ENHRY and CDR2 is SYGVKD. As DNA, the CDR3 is TGTGCCACAGCCGGGACTAGCGGGAGTAAAGAGACCCAGTACTTC. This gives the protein CATAGTSGSKETQYF.

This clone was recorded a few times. The CDR3 loop reads CARSQGLADYEQYF. The CDR3 nucleotides read TGTGCCAGAAGTCAGGGACTTGCAGACTACGAGCAGTACTTC. The V and J genes are TRBV6-1 and TRBJ2-7, with a possible D match to TRBD2 (6 bases). The CDR3 is made up of 14 amino acids. CDR1 is MNHNS, CDR2 SASEGT, per germline. Trimming removed 9 bases from V and 3 bases from J, with 18 bases in between.

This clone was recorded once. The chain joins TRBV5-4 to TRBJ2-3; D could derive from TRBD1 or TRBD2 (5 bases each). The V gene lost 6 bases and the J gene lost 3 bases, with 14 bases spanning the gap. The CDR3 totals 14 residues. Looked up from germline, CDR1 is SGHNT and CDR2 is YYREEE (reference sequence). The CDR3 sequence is CASTWGCRTDTQYF. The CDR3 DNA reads TGTGCCAGCACCTGGGGGTGTAGAACAGATACGCAGTATTTT.

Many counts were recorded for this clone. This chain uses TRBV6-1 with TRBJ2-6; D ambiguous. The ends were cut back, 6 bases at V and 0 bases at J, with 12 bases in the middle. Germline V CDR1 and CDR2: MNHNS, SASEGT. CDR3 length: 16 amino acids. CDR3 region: CASSPDGGSGANVLTF. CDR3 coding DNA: TGTGCCAGCAGCCCCGACGGCGGCTCTGGGGCCAACGTCCTGACTTTC.

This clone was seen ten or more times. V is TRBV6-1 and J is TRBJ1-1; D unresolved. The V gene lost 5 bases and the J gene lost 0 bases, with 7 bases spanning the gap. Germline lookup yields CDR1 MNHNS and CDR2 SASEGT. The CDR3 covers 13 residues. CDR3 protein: CASSSSLNTEAFF. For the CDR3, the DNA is TGTGCCAGCAGTTCGTCATTGAACACTGAAGCTTTCTTT.

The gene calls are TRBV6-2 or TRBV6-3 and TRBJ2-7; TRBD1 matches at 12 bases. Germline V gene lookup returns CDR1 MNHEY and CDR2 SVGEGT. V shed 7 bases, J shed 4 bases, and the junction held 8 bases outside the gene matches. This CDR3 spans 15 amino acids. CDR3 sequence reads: CASTVGTGGAYEQYF. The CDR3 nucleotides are TGTGCCAGCACAGTCGGGACAGGGGGCGCATACGAGCAGTACTTC.

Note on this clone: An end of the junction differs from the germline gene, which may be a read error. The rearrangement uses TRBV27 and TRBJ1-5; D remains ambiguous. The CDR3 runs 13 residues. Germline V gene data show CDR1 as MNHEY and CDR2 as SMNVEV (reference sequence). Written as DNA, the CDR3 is TGTTCCAGCAGTTTCTCAGGTAATCATCCCCAGCATTTT. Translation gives CSSSFSGNHPQHF.

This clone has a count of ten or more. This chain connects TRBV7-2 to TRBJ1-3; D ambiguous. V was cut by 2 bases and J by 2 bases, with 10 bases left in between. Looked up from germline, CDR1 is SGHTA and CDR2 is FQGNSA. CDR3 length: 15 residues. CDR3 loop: CASSLSWMTGNTIYF. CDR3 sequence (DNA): TGTGCCAGCAGCTTAAGTTGGATGACTGGAAACACCATATATTTT.

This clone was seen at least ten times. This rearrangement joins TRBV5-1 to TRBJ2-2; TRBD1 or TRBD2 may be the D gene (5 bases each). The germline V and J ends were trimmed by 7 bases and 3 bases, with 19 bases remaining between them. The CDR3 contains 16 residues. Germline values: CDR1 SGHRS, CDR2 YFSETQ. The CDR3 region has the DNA TGCGCCAGCCTCTTGGACCCTGGGACGTACACCGGGGAGCTGTTTTTT. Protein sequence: CASLLDPGTYTGELFF.

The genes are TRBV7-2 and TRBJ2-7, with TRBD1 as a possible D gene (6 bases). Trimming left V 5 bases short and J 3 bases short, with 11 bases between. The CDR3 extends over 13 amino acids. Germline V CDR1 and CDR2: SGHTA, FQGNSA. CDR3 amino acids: CASSPWTDYEQYF. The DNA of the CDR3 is TGTGCCAGCAGCCCATGGACAGACTACGAGCAGTACTTC.

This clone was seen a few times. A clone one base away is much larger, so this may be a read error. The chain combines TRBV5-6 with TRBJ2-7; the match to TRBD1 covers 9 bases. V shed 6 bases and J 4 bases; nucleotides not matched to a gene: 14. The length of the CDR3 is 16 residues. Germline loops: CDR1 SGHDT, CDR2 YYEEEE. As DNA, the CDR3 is TGTGCCAGCATCTCGACCTTCGACAGGGGGGTTTACGAGCAGTACTTC. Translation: CASISTFDRGVYEQYF.

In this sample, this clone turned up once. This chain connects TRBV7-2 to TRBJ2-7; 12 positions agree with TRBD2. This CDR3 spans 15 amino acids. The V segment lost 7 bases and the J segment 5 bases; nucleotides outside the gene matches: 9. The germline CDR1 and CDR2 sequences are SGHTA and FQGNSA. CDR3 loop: CASTWGLAGYNEQYF. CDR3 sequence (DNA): TGTGCCAGCACCTGGGGACTAGCGGGCTATAACGAGCAGTACTTC.

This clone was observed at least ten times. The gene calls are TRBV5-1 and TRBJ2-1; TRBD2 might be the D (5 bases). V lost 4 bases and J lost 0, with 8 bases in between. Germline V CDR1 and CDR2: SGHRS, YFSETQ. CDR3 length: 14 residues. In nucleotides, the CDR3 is TGCGCCAGCAGCGCGGACTTCTCCTACAATGAGCAGTTCTTC. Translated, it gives CASSADFSYNEQFF.

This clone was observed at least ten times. CDR3 nucleotide sequence: TGTGCCAGCAGCTCCATATCAGCGGGACAGAAAGAGACCCAGTACTTC. Translation gives CASSSISAGQKETQYF. This chain connects TRBV7-9 to TRBJ2-5, with D perhaps assigned TRBD1 or TRBD2 (7 bases each). CDR1 and CDR2 (germline): SEHNR, FQNEAQ (reference sequence). The CDR3 is made up of 16 amino acids. The germline V and J ends were trimmed by 4 bases and 3 bases, with 18 bases remaining between them.

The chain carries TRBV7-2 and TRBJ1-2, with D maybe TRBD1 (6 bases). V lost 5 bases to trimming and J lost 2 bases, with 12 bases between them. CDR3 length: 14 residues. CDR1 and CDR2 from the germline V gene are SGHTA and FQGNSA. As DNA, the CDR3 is TGTGCCAGCAGCGCGAACAGGGAGAACTATGGCTACACCTTC. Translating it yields CASSANRENYGYTF. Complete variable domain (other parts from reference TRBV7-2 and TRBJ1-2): GAGVSQSPSNKVTEKGKDVELRCDPISGHTALYWYRQSLGQGLEFLIYFQGNSAPDKSGLPSDRFSAERTGGSVSTLTIQRTQQEDSAVYLCASSANRENYGYTFGSGTRLTVV.

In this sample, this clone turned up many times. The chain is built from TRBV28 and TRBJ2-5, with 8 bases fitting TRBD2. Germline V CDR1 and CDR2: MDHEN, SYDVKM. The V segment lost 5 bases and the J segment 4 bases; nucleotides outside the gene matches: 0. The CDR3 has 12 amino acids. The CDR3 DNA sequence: TGTGCCAGCAGTAGCGGGGGAGAGACCCAGTACTTC. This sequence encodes CASSSGGETQYF.

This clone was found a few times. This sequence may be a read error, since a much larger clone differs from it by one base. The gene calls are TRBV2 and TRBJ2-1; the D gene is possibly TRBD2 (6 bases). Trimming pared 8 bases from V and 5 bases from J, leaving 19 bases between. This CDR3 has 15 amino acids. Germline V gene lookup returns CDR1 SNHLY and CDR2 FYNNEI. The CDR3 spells CASLGGLSWHNEQFF. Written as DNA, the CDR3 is TGTGCCAGCCTGGGAGGACTTTCCTGGCACAATGAGCAGTTCTTC.

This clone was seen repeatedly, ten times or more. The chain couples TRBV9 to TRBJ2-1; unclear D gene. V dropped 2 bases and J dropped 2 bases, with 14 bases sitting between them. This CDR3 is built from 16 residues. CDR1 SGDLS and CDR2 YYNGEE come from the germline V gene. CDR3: CASSVTSRRTYNEQFF. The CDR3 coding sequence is TGTGCCAGCAGCGTCACGAGCCGTAGGACCTACAATGAGCAGTTCTTC.

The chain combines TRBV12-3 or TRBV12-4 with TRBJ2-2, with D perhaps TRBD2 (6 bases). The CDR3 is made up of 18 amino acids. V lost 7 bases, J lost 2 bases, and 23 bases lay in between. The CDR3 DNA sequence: TGTGCCAGCAAAGTAGTCCTCGTACTAGCTGGAAACACCGGGGAGCTGTTTTTT. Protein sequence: CASKVVLVLAGNTGELFF.

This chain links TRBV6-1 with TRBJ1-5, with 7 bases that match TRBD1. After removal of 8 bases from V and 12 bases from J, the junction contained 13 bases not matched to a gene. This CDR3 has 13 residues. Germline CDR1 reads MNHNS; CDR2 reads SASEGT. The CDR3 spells CASDRDRNKHQHF. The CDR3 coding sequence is TGTGCCAGCGACAGGGATCGCAATAAGCACCAGCATTTT.

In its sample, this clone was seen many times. The chain's CDR3 is CASKRDRYYEQYF. The CDR3 DNA reads as TGCGCCAGCAAAAGGGACAGATACTACGAGCAGTACTTC. The V call is TRBV5-1, the J call TRBJ2-7; 7 bases line up with TRBD1. Trimming removed 6 bases from V and 3 bases from J; junction bases left unmatched: 6. This CDR3 comprises 13 residues. Germline CDR1 is SGHRS and CDR2 is YFSETQ.

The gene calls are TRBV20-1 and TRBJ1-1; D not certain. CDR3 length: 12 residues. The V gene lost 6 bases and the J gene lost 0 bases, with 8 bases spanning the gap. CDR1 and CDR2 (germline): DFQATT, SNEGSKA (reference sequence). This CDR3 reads CSAGIMNTEAFF. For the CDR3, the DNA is TGCAGTGCCGGGATCATGAACACTGAAGCTTTCTTT.

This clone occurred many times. CDR3 DNA sequence: TGTGCCAGCAGTGAACTGGACAGCCAGAACACTGAAGCTTTCTTT. It is translated as CASSELDSQNTEAFF. V gene TRBV2 combines with J gene TRBJ1-1, with TRBD1 as a possible D gene (6 bases). Trimming removed 2 bases at V and 1 base at J, with 11 bases between. CDR3 length equals 15 residues. Per germline, CDR1 SNHLY and CDR2 FYNNEI. The full variable domain, with the rest looked up from reference TRBV2 and TRBJ1-1, is EPEVTQTPSHQVTQMGQEVILRCVPISNHLYFYWYRQILGQKVEFLVSFYNNEISEKSEIFDDQFSVERPDGSNFTLKIRSTKLEDSAMYFCASSELDSQNTEAFFGQGTRLTVV.

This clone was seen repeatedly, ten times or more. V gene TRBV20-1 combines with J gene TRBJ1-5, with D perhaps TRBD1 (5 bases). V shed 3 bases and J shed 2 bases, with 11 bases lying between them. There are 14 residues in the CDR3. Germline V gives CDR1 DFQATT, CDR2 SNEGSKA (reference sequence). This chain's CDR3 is CSASTGGGNQPQHF. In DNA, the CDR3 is TGCAGTGCTAGTACCGGGGGAGGCAATCAGCCCCAGCATTTT.

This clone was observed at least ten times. CDR3 sequence reads: CATSDLQTGPTQYF. DNA for the CDR3: TGTGCCACCAGTGACCTTCAGACAGGGCCGACGCAGTATTTT. The V gene is TRBV24-1, the J gene TRBJ2-3; 7 nucleotides agree with TRBD1. From germline, CDR1 is KGHDR and CDR2 SFDVKD. V trimming: 4 bases; J trimming: 9 bases; junction bases outside the gene matches: 9. CDR3 length: 14 amino acids.

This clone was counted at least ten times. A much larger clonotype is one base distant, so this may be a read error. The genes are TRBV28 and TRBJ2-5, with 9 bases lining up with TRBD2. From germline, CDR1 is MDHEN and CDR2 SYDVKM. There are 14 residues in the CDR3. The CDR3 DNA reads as TGTGCCAGCAGTTTTCGACTAGCGGAAGAGGCCCAGTACTTC. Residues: CASSFRLAEEAQYF.